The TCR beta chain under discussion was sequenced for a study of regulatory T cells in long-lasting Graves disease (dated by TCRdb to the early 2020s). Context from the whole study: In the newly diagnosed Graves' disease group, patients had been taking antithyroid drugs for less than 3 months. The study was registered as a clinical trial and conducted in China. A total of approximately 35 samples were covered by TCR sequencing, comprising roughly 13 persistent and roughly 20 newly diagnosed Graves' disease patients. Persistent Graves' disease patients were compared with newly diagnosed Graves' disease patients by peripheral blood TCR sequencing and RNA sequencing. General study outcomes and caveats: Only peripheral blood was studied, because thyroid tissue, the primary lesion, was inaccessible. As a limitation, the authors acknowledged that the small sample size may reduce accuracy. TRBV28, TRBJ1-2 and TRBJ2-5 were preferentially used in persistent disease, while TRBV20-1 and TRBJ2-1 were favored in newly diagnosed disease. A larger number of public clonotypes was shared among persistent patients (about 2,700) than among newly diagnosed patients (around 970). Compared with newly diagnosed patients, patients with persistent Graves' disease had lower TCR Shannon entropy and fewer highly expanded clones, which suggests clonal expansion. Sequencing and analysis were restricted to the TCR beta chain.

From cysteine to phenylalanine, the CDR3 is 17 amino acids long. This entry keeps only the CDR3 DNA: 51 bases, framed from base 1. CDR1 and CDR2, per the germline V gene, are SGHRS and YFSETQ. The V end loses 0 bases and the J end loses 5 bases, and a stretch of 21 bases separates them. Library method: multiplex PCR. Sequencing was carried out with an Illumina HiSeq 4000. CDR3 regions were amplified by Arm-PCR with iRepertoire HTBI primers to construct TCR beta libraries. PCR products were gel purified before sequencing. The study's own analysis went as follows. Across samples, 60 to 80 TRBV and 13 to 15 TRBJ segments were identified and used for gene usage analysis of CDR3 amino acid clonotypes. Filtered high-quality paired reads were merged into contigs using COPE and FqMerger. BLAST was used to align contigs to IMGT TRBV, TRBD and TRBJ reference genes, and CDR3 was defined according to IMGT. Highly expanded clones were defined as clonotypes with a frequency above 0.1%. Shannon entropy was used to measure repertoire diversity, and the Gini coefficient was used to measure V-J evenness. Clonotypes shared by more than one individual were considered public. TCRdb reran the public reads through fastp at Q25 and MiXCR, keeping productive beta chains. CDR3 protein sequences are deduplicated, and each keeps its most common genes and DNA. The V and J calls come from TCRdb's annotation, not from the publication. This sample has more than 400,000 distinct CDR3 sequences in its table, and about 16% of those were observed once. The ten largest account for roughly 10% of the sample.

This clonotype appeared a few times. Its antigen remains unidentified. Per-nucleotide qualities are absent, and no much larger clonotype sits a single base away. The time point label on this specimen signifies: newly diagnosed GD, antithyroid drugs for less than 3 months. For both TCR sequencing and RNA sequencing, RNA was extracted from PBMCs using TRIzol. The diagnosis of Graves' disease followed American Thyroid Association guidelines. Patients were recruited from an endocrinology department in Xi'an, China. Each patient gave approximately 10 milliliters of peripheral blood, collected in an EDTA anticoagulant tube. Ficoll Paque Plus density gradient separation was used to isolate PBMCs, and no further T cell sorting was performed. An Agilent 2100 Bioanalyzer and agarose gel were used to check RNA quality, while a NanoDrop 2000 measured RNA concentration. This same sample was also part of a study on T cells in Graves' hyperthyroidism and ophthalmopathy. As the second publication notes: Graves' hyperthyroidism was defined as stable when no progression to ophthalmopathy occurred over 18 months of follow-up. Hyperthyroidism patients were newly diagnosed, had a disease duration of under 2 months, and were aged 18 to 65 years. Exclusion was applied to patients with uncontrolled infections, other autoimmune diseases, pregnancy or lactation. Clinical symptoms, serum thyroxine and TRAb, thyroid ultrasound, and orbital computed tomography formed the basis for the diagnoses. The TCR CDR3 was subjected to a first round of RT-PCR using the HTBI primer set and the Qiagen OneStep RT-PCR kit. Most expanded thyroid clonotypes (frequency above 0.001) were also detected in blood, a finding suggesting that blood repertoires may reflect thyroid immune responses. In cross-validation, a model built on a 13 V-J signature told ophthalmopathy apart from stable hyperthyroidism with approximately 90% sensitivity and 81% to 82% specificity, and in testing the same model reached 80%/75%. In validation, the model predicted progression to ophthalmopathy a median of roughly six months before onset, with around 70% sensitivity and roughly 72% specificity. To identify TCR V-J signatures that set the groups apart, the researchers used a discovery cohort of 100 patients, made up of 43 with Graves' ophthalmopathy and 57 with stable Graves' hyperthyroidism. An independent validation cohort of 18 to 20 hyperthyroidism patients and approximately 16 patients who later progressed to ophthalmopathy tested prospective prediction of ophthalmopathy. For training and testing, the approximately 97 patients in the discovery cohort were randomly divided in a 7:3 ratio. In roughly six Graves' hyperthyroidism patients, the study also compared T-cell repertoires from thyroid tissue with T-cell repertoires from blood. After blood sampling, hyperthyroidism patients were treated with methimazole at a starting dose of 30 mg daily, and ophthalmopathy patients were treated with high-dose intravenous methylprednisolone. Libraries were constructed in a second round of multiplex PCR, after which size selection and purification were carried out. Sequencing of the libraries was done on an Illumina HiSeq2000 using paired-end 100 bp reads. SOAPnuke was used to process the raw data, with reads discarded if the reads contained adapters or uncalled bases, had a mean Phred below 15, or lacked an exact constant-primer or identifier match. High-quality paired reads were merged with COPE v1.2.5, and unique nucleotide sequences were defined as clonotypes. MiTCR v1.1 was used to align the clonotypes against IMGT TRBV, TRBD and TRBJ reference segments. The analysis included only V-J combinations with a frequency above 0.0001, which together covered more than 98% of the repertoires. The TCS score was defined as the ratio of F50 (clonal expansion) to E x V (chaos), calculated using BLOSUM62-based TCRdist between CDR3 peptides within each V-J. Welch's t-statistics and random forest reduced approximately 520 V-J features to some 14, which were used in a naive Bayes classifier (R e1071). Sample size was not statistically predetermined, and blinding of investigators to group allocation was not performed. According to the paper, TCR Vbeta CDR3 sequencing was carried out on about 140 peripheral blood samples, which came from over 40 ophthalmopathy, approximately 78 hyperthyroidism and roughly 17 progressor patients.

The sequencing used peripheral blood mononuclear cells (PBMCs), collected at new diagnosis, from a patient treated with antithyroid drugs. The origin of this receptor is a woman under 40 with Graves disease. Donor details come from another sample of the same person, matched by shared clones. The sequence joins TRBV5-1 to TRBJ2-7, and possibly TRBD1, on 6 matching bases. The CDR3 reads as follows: CASSLATYRVGLNEQYF. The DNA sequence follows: TGCGCCAGCAGCTTGGCCACCTACAGGGTCGGCCTCAACGAGCAGTACTTC.